This passage covers 17 T cell receptor beta chains from one sample sequenced in a study of CD8+CD57+ T cells in acquired aplastic anemia. The template used for profiling TCR beta VDJ and CDR3 was genomic DNA. In TCRdb, the reads were re-called with MiXCR into one record per CDR3 protein. This sample has 300,000 or so distinct CDR3 sequences, with roughly 50% found just once. Specimen: sorted CD4+, CD8+, or CD8+CD57+ T cells (not recorded which) from PBMCs. Every receptor here comes from a human donor with severe aplastic anemia or a healthy control (not recorded which).

V usage is TRBV7-9 and J usage is TRBJ2-1; possible D gene TRBD1, 7 bases. CDR1 is SEHNR and CDR2 is FQNEAQ in the germline V gene (reference sequence). With 6 bases removed from V and 15 bases from J, the gap between germline ends came to 18 bases. The CDR3 is 12 residues long. CDR3 in amino acids: CASSSHPQGGFF. In DNA form, the CDR3 reads TGTGCCAGCAGTTCCCACCCCCAGGGGGGGTTCTTC.

Turning to this clonotype: The germline gene is not matched at one end of the junction; a read error may be the cause. The V and J genes are TRBV12-3 or TRBV12-4 and TRBJ1-1; D is undetermined. The CDR3 covers 13 residues. CDR3 coding DNA: TGCGCCAGCAGTTTAGCCGTGGACACTGAAGCTTTCTTT. Translated, it gives CASSLAVDTEAFF.

This clonotype was detected many times. The V gene is TRBV20-1, the J gene TRBJ1-1, with 7 bases identical to TRBD1. Germline assignment: CDR1 DFQATT and CDR2 SNEGSKA (reference sequence). The CDR3 covers 14 residues. V lost 6 bases to trimming and J lost 6 bases; unmatched junction nucleotides: 13. Here the CDR3 DNA reads TGCAGTGCAGACCGGACAGGAAGAGAGCCTGAAGCTTTCTTT. Protein sequence: CSADRTGREPEAFF.

For this clonotype: In this CDR3 the conserved last residue, phenylalanine or tryptophan, is missing, so a read error is likely. The rearrangement joins TRBV19 to TRBJ1-2, with D possibly TRBD1 on 5 matching bases. The CDR3 spans 16 residues. V lost 3 bases to trimming and J lost 7 bases, with 21 bases between them. Germline CDR1 and CDR2: LNHDA and SQIVND (reference sequence). The CDR3 loop is CASSIPSFPGPSGYTL. The CDR3 nucleotides are TGTGCCAGTAGTATTCCTTCATTTCCAGGGCCCAGTGGCTACACCCTC.

This clonotype was counted a single time. V and J are TRBV29-1 and TRBJ2-7, with D unclear. CDR1 is SQVTM and CDR2 is ANQGSEA in the germline V gene. Trimming took 5 bases from V and 6 from J, leaving 17 bases between them. The CDR3 contains 13 residues. The CDR3 coding sequence is TGCAGCGTTTCCTCTGCCAGCCAACTCGAGCAGTACTTC. This gives the protein CSVSSASQLEQYF.

The J gene is TRBJ2-6, the V gene TRBV7-6; the match to TRBD1 covers 8 bases. This CDR3 is 18 amino acids long. The germline gives CDR1 SGHVS, CDR2 FNYEAQ. Trimming took 4 bases from V and 0 from J; bases not matched to a gene: 8. Here the CDR3 DNA reads TGTGCCAGCAGCTCACAGGGGGAGGAGGGCTCTGGGGCCAACGTCCTGACTTTC. Protein sequence: CASSSQGEEGSGANVLTF. The complete variable domain, with remaining parts taken from reference TRBV7-6 and TRBJ2-6, reads GAGVSQSPRYKVTKRGQDVALRCDPISGHVSLYWYRQALGQGPEFLTYFNYEAQQDKSGLPNDRFSAERPEGSISTLTIQRTEQRDSAMYRCASSSQGEEGSGANVLTFGAGSRLTVL.

The chain has TRBV11-2 and TRBJ2-5; the D call may be TRBD1 or TRBD2 (5 bases each). Germline assignment: CDR1 SGHAT and CDR2 FQNNGV. This CDR3 comprises 14 residues. Deletions cut 3 bases from V and 7 bases from J, with 15 bases between. CDR3: CASSFSEGRRTQYF. In DNA form, the CDR3 reads TGTGCCAGCAGCTTTAGCGAGGGGCGTAGGACCCAGTACTTC.

This clonotype has ten or more counts. V usage is TRBV18 and J usage is TRBJ1-4, with 7 bases matching TRBD1. CDR3 length equals 13 residues. CDR1 is KGHSH and CDR2 is LQKENI in the germline V gene. Unmatched junction bases numbered 6, after V lost 8 bases and J lost 6 bases. CDR3 in DNA: TGTGCCAGCGAGACAGGGTGGGATGAAAAACTGTTTTTT. Its protein product is CASETGWDEKLFF.

This clonotype was seen at least ten times. CDR3 sequence (DNA): TGCAGTGCTAGAGGGCCTGGACTAGCGGGGTCCGCCCAGTACTTC. Translated: CSARGPGLAGSAQYF. V usage is TRBV20-1 and J usage is TRBJ2-5; 12 bases are a match to TRBD2. Germline loops: CDR1 DFQATT, CDR2 SNEGSKA (reference sequence). This CDR3 has 15 residues. V gave up 1 base and J gave up 9 bases; unmatched junction bases: 9.

This chain's CDR3 is CASSVRDRVEKLFF. CDR3 nucleotide sequence: TGTGCCAGCAGCGTACGGGACAGGGTTGAAAAACTGTTTTTT. The chain carries TRBV2 and TRBJ1-4; 9 bases are shared with TRBD1. The CDR3 covers 14 residues. V trimming: 6 bases; J trimming: 7 bases; junction bases outside the gene matches: 6. CDR1 SNHLY and CDR2 FYNNEI come from the germline V gene. The whole variable domain, filled in from reference TRBV2 and TRBJ1-4, reads EPEVTQTPSHQVTQMGQEVILRCVPISNHLYFYWYRQILGQKVEFLVSFYNNEISEKSEIFDDQFSVERPDGSNFTLKIRSTKLEDSAMYFCASSVRDRVEKLFFGSGTQLSVL.

This clonotype was counted at least ten times. V usage is TRBV5-1 and J usage is TRBJ2-3, with TRBD2 matching over 10 bases. CDR1 is SGHRS and CDR2 is YFSETQ in the germline V gene. J gave up 4 bases and V 0 bases, and 8 bases lay outside the gene matches. The CDR3 is 17 residues long. The CDR3 coding sequence is TGCGCCAGCAGCTTGGAGTCGGGGCTAGCGGGGGCAGATACGCAGTATTTT. It encodes CASSLESGLAGADTQYF.

The chain is built from TRBV15 and TRBJ2-1, with no clear D. Germline-derived CDR1 and CDR2 are LNHNV and YYDKDF (reference sequence). The CDR3 consists of 13 residues. The ends were cut back, 1 base at V and 13 bases at J, with 14 bases in the middle. The CDR3 sequence: CATSRVVSMDQFF. Here the CDR3 DNA reads TGTGCCACCAGCAGAGTAGTTTCAATGGATCAGTTCTTC.

Comments on this clonotype: This sequence may be a read error, since a much larger clone differs from it by one base. V gene TRBV7-2 combines with J gene TRBJ1-4; D remains ambiguous. This CDR3 region has 14 residues. V lost 4 bases, J lost 7 bases, and 13 bases lay in between. CDR1 and CDR2 (germline): SGHTA, FQGNSA. The CDR3 DNA reads as TGTGCCAGCAGCTCCCTTGGATTTAGTGAAAAACTGTTTTTT. This sequence encodes CASSSLGFSEKLFF. The full variable domain, its missing parts supplied by reference TRBV7-2 and TRBJ1-4, is GAGVSQSPSNKVTEKGKDVELRCDPISGHTALYWYRQSLGQGLEFLIYFQGNSAPDKSGLPSDRFSAERTGGSVSTLTIQRTQQEDSAVYLCASSSLGFSEKLFFGSGTQLSVL.

Concerning this clonotype: Since a much larger clone is just one base distant, this may be a read error. This chain joins TRBV6-2 or TRBV6-3 and TRBJ2-1; maybe TRBD1 (6 bases). Per the germline V gene, CDR1 is MNHEY and CDR2 is SVGEGT. This CDR3 comprises 14 residues. The CDR3 loop reads CASSTPGQYSEQFF. As DNA, the CDR3 is TGTGCCAGCAGTACCCCTGGACAGTACAGTGAGCAGTTCTTC.

The CDR3: CASRTSGEGAYNEQFF. In nucleotides, the CDR3 is TGCGCCAGCAGAACTAGCGGGGAAGGGGCTTACAATGAGCAGTTCTTC. J is TRBJ2-1 and V is TRBV5-1; 10 bases map to TRBD2. The CDR3 totals 16 residues. J gave up 4 bases and V 5 bases, and 9 bases lay outside the gene matches. The germline gives CDR1 SGHRS, CDR2 YFSETQ.

The chain carries TRBV15 and TRBJ2-7, with 9 bases aligning to TRBD1. This CDR3 is 15 amino acids long. Germline V gives CDR1 LNHNV, CDR2 YYDKDF (reference sequence). V lost 4 bases, J lost 4 bases, and 8 bases stayed unmatched. The DNA for the CDR3 is TGTGCCACCAGCATCGAGACAGGGGGTTCGTACGAGCAGTACTTC. It codes for CATSIETGGSYEQYF. The whole variable domain, remainder taken from reference TRBV15 and TRBJ2-7, is DAMVIQNPRYQVTQFGKPVTLSCSQTLNHNVMYWYQQKSSQAPKLLFHYYDKDFNNEADTPDNFQSRRPNTSFCFLDIRSPGLGDTAMYLCATSIETGGSYEQYFGPGTRLTVT.

V and J are TRBV2 and TRBJ1-2, with TRBD1 matching over 7 bases. CDR1 and CDR2 (germline): SNHLY, FYNNEI. The CDR3 has 14 residues. Germline trimming cut 6 bases from V and 1 base from J; bases unmatched to any gene: 5. The chain's CDR3 is CASRGDSHNYGYTF. CDR3 bases: TGTGCCAGCAGAGGGGACAGCCATAACTATGGCTACACCTTC.